These 2 T cell receptor beta chains originate from one sample sequenced in a study of T-cell memory formation after mild COVID-19 listed by TCRdb under 2021. The library came from 5' RACE. TCRdb records Illumina NovaSeq 6000 as the sequencer. The public reads were quality trimmed at Q25 with fastp and then assembled into clones with MiXCR by TCRdb, keeping productive beta chains. Duplicate CDR3 protein sequences are folded into a single record with the most common DNA and genes. The sample table holds roughly 220,000 distinct CDR3 sequences, of which about 9.2% were seen once. The ten largest clones capture around 3.4% of the sample. Sample: PBMCs or a T cell subset sorted from them (not recorded which). The receptors here all came from a man between 18 and 35 years old who had mild COVID-19 (a few samples of this study predate the infection). The sample titles of this study are shuffled in the database, so cell type and time point are left out; the donor was told from shared clones.

A few counts support this clonotype. The rearrangement uses TRBV6-5 and TRBJ2-7; no definite D call. Germline V gene data show CDR1 as MNHEY and CDR2 as SVGAGI. V was clipped by 2 bases and J by 6 bases, with 11 bases between them. The CDR3 totals 13 residues. The DNA for the CDR3 is TGTGCCAGCAGTTACGACCCCGTTTCCGAGCAGTACTTC. Translated: CASSYDPVSEQYF.

The V gene is TRBV11-2, the J gene TRBJ1-2; 10 bases match TRBD1. The V gene end was trimmed by 4 bases and the J gene end by 8 bases; junction bases not matched to a gene: 19. The CDR3 runs to 18 residues. Germline loops: CDR1 SGHAT, CDR2 FQNNGV. The CDR3 protein is CASSSLVRQGADRSGYTF. Here the CDR3 DNA reads TGTGCCAGCAGCTCGTTAGTTCGACAGGGGGCCGATCGCTCAGGCTACACCTTC.